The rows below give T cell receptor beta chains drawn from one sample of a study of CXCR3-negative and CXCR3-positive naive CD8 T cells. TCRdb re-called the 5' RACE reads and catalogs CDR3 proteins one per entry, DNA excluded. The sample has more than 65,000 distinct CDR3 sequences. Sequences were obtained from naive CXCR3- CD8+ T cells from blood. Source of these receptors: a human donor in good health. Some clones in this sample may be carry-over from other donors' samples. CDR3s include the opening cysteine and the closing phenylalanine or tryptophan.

cdr3_aa: CSATAAGTRSSYEQYF
j_call: TRBJ2-7
cdr3_length: 16
v_call: TRBV20-1

cdr3_aa: CSVAPGTGGAGETQYF
j_call: TRBJ2-5
cdr3_length: 16
v_call: TRBV29-1

cdr3_aa: CASSWTGTPYEQYF
j_call: TRBJ2-7
cdr3_length: 14
v_call: TRBV7-9

cdr3_aa: CASNPDRSYNEQFF
j_call: TRBJ2-1
cdr3_length: 14
v_call: TRBV7-9

cdr3_aa: CASSFSPLRRGQETQYF
j_call: TRBJ2-5
cdr3_length: 17
v_call: TRBV28

cdr3_aa: CASSPRLADYEQYF
j_call: TRBJ2-7
cdr3_length: 14
v_call: TRBV7-3

cdr3_aa: CSVGGSLENTGELFF
j_call: TRBJ2-2
cdr3_length: 15
v_call: TRBV29-1

cdr3_aa: CSARDLAGLTSSEQYF
j_call: TRBJ2-7
cdr3_length: 16
v_call: TRBV20-1

cdr3_aa: CASRSGGNYGYTF
j_call: TRBJ1-2
cdr3_length: 13
v_call: TRBV7-9

cdr3_aa: CASSFSPEAFF
j_call: TRBJ1-1
cdr3_length: 11
v_call: TRBV7-2

cdr3_aa: CASSSSLVEQFF
j_call: TRBJ2-1
cdr3_length: 12
v_call: TRBV28

cdr3_aa: CASSERLAVMNEQFF
j_call: TRBJ2-1
cdr3_length: 15
v_call: TRBV10-2

cdr3_aa: CASSLAGAGTYEQYF
j_call: TRBJ2-7
cdr3_length: 15
v_call: TRBV13

cdr3_aa: CSVDSVAGAPTMDTQYF
j_call: TRBJ2-3
cdr3_length: 17
v_call: TRBV29-1

cdr3_aa: CASSGAASTDTQYF
j_call: TRBJ2-3
cdr3_length: 14
v_call: TRBV5-5

cdr3_aa: CASSAPDREYDYGYTF
j_call: TRBJ1-2
cdr3_length: 16
v_call: TRBV5-1